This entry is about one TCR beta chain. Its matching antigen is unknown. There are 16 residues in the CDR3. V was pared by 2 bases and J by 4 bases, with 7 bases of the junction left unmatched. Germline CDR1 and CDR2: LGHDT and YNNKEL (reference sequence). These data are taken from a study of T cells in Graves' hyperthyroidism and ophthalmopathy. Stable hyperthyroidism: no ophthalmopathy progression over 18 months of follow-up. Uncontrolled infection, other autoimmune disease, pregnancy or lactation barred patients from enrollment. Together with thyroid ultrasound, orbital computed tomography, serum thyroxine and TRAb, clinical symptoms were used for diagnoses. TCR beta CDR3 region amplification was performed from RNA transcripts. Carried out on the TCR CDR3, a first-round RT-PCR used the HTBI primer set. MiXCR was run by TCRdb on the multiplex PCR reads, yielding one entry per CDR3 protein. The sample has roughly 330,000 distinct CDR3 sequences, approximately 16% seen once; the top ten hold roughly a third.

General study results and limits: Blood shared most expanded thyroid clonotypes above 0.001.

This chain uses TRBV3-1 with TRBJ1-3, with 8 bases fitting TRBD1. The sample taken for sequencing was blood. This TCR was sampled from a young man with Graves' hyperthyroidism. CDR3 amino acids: CASSQTRGRVGNTIYF. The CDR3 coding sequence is TGTGCCAGCAGCCAAACCAGGGGGCGAGTGGGAAACACCATATATTTT.